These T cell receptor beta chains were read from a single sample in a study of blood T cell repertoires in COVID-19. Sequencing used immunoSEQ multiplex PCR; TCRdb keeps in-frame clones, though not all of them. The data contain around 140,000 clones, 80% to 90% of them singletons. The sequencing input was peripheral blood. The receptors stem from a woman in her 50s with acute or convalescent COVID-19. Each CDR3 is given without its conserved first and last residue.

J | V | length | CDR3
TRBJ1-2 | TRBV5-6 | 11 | ASSLSSSYGYT
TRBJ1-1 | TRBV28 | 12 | ASSLQGPFSEAF
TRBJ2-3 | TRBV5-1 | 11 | ATRDRDTDTQY
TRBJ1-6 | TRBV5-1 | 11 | ASSLDGRSPLH
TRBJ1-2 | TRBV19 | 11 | AIRDRGPWGYT
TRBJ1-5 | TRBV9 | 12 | ASSAEVGDQPQH
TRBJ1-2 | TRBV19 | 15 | ASSPSTGGSVNYGYT
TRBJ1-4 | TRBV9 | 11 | ASSVETGEKLF
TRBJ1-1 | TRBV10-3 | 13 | AISESSREVAEAF
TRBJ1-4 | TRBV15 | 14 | ATSRVKGGANEKLF
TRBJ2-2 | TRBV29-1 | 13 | SVEGVTPNTGELF
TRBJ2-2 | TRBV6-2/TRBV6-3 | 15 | ASSYYSTGGNTGELF
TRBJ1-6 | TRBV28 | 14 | ASSLPGQGNNSPLH
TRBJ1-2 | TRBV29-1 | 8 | SVEAYGYT